The rows below give T cell receptor beta chains drawn from one sample of a study of OX40 agonist ivuxolimab in advanced cancers. Only in-frame clones appear in the TCRdb table, and some are missing; sequencing was by immunoSEQ multiplex PCR. The sample consists of about 31,000 clones, approximately 85% of them appearing once. Sequenced material: CD4+ or CD8+ T cells sorted from blood, taken in a trial of the OX40 agonist ivuxolimab. The source of these receptors is an adult with an advanced solid tumor such as melanoma, head and neck, liver or kidney cancer. Each CDR3 is given with its conserved first and last residue. A D gene is named only where the DNA matches it firmly. The listing skips clone size in some rows; elsewhere it reads once, few, many or a size class.

J gene: TRBJ1-4; D gene: -; V gene: TRBV10-1; clone size: -; CDR3 length: 15; CDR3 DNA: TGCGCCAGCAGTGAACACCTTCCAACTAATGAAAAACTGTTTTTT; CDR3 protein: CASSEHLPTNEKLFF
J gene: TRBJ1-2; D gene: -; V gene: TRBV6-1; clone size: -; CDR3 length: 14; CDR3 DNA: TGTGCCAGCAGTGATTTGGGCCAGCTCAGCGGCTACACCTTC; CDR3 protein: CASSDLGQLSGYTF
J gene: TRBJ2-1; D gene: TRBD1; V gene: TRBV6-1; clone size: once; CDR3 length: 15; CDR3 DNA: TGTGCCAGCAGTACGGACAGGGGCTCCTACAATGAGCAGTTCTTC; CDR3 protein: CASSTDRGSYNEQFF
J gene: TRBJ1-2; D gene: -; V gene: TRBV28; clone size: -; CDR3 length: 14; CDR3 DNA: TGTACCAGCAGTCCCTCGTTAGGAGACGGGGGTTACACCTTC; CDR3 protein: CTSSPSLGDGGYTF
J gene: TRBJ1-6; D gene: TRBD1; V gene: TRBV7-6; clone size: -; CDR3 length: 15; CDR3 DNA: TGTGCCAGCAGCTTAGACGGGACAGGGCATTCACCCCTCCACTTT; CDR3 protein: CASSLDGTGHSPLHF
J gene: TRBJ1-4; D gene: -; V gene: TRBV18; clone size: -; CDR3 length: 14; CDR3 DNA: TGTGCCAGCTCAAACCCCTCAACTAATGAAAAACTGTTTTTT; CDR3 protein: CASSNPSTNEKLFF
J gene: TRBJ2-7; D gene: TRBD1; V gene: TRBV5-4; clone size: -; CDR3 length: 15; CDR3 DNA: TGTGCCAGCAGCTCGGACAGGGCAAGTTCCTACGAGCAGTACTTC; CDR3 protein: CASSSDRASSYEQYF
J gene: TRBJ1-5; D gene: -; V gene: TRBV19; clone size: -; CDR3 length: 15; CDR3 DNA: TGTGCCAGTAGTACGGAGGTTGAAGGGAGTCAGCCCCAGCATTTT; CDR3 protein: CASSTEVEGSQPQHF
J gene: TRBJ2-3; D gene: TRBD2; V gene: TRBV9; clone size: -; CDR3 length: 18; CDR3 DNA: TGTGCCAGCAGCGCCGGTGAACTAGCGGGGGGGCTAGGAGATACGCAGTATTTT; CDR3 protein: CASSAGELAGGLGDTQYF
J gene: TRBJ1-3; D gene: -; V gene: TRBV27; clone size: -; CDR3 length: 16; CDR3 DNA: TGTGCCAGCAGTCCTGAACCGGCGGCTCCTGGAAACACCATATATTTT; CDR3 protein: CASSPEPAAPGNTIYF
J gene: TRBJ2-6; D gene: -; V gene: TRBV4-3; clone size: -; CDR3 length: 17; CDR3 DNA: TGCGCCAGCAGCCAAGAGGGCCCTTACTCTGGGGCCAACGTCCTGACTTTC; CDR3 protein: CASSQEGPYSGANVLTF
J gene: TRBJ2-3; D gene: TRBD2; V gene: TRBV7-9; clone size: -; CDR3 length: 14; CDR3 DNA: TGTGCCAGCAGCTTCAGCGGGGCCACAGATACGCAGTATTTT; CDR3 protein: CASSFSGATDTQYF
J gene: TRBJ1-6; D gene: -; V gene: TRBV27; clone size: -; CDR3 length: 16; CDR3 DNA: TGTGCCAGCAGTTCAGCCCCAAGATCCTATAATTCACCCCTCCACTTT; CDR3 protein: CASSSAPRSYNSPLHF
J gene: TRBJ1-4; D gene: -; V gene: TRBV7-9; clone size: -; CDR3 length: 15; CDR3 DNA: TGTGCCAGCAGCTTGTTCAGGGAGAGCGATGAAAAACTGTTTTTT; CDR3 protein: CASSLFRESDEKLFF
J gene: TRBJ2-7; D gene: -; V gene: TRBV27; clone size: once; CDR3 length: 11; CDR3 DNA: TGTGCCAGCAGTTCCGGTAGCGAGCAGTACTTC; CDR3 protein: CASSSGSEQYF
J gene: TRBJ1-1; D gene: TRBD1; V gene: TRBV6-6; clone size: -; CDR3 length: 13; CDR3 DNA: TGTGCCAGCAGTTACGGACAGGGATTGGAAGCTTTCTTT; CDR3 protein: CASSYGQGLEAFF
J gene: TRBJ1-2; D gene: -; V gene: TRBV6-5; clone size: -; CDR3 length: 11; CDR3 DNA: TGTGCCAGCAGCACAGGGTATGGCTACACCTTC; CDR3 protein: CASSTGYGYTF
J gene: TRBJ1-2; D gene: TRBD1; V gene: TRBV27; clone size: -; CDR3 length: 14; CDR3 DNA: TGTGCCAGCAGGACAGGGGACCCTTATTCGGGCTACACCTTC; CDR3 protein: CASRTGDPYSGYTF
J gene: TRBJ2-5; D gene: -; V gene: TRBV15; clone size: -; CDR3 length: 14; CDR3 DNA: TGTGCCACCAGCAGAGAAGGGACGGAAGAGACCCAGTACTTC; CDR3 protein: CATSREGTEETQYF
J gene: TRBJ2-7; D gene: TRBD2; V gene: TRBV7-6; clone size: -; CDR3 length: 15; CDR3 DNA: TGTGCCAGCAGCCTAATTAGCGGGGCGCTTGACGAGCAGTACTTC; CDR3 protein: CASSLISGALDEQYF
J gene: TRBJ2-1; D gene: TRBD2; V gene: TRBV7-9; clone size: -; CDR3 length: 16; CDR3 DNA: TGTGCCAGCAGCTCCCGGACTAGCGGGGCGTGGGATGAGCAGTTCTTC; CDR3 protein: CASSSRTSGAWDEQFF
J gene: TRBJ1-1; D gene: -; V gene: TRBV30; clone size: -; CDR3 length: 13; CDR3 DNA: TGTGCCTGGAGTGTGGACATGAACACTGAAGCTTTCTTT; CDR3 protein: CAWSVDMNTEAFF
J gene: TRBJ1-2; D gene: -; V gene: TRBV6-9; clone size: -; CDR3 length: 11; CDR3 DNA: TGTGCCAGCAGCCAAGCCGGGATTGGGACCTTC; CDR3 protein: CASSQAGIGTF
J gene: TRBJ1-1; D gene: TRBD1; V gene: TRBV4-1; clone size: -; CDR3 length: 17; CDR3 DNA: TGCGCCAGCAGCCAAGACGGAGTGGGGACAGCGACCACTGAAGCTTTCTTT; CDR3 protein: CASSQDGVGTATTEAFF
J gene: TRBJ1-5; D gene: -; V gene: TRBV11-1; clone size: -; CDR3 length: 19; CDR3 DNA: TGTGCCAGCAGCTTAATACAAAAACAGGGCGGGTATAGCAATCAGCCCCAGCATTTT; CDR3 protein: CASSLIQKQGGYSNQPQHF
J gene: TRBJ2-7; D gene: -; V gene: TRBV21-1; clone size: -; CDR3 length: 15; CDR3 DNA: TGTGCCAGCAGCAAACGGGGGCAGGGGGCCTACGAGCAGTACTTC; CDR3 protein: CASSKRGQGAYEQYF
J gene: TRBJ1-5; D gene: -; V gene: TRBV6-5; clone size: few; CDR3 length: 13; CDR3 DNA: TGTGCCAGCAGGCCGGGGGGCTATCAGCCCCAGCATTTT; CDR3 protein: CASRPGGYQPQHF
J gene: TRBJ2-4; D gene: TRBD1; V gene: TRBV9; clone size: -; CDR3 length: 16; CDR3 DNA: TGTGCCAGCAGCGTTGAGGGGGCTCGAGGGAAAAACATTCAGTACTTC; CDR3 protein: CASSVEGARGKNIQYF
J gene: TRBJ1-1; D gene: -; V gene: TRBV11-2; clone size: once; CDR3 length: 18; CDR3 DNA: TGTGCCAGCAGCTCAATGTTCTGGGCCTCGGGAGTGAACACTGAAGCTTTCTTT; CDR3 protein: CASSSMFWASGVNTEAFF
J gene: TRBJ2-4; D gene: -; V gene: TRBV5-1; clone size: -; CDR3 length: 15; CDR3 DNA: TGCGCCAGCAGCCCGGATAGCGGATCCAAAAACATTCAGTACTTC; CDR3 protein: CASSPDSGSKNIQYF